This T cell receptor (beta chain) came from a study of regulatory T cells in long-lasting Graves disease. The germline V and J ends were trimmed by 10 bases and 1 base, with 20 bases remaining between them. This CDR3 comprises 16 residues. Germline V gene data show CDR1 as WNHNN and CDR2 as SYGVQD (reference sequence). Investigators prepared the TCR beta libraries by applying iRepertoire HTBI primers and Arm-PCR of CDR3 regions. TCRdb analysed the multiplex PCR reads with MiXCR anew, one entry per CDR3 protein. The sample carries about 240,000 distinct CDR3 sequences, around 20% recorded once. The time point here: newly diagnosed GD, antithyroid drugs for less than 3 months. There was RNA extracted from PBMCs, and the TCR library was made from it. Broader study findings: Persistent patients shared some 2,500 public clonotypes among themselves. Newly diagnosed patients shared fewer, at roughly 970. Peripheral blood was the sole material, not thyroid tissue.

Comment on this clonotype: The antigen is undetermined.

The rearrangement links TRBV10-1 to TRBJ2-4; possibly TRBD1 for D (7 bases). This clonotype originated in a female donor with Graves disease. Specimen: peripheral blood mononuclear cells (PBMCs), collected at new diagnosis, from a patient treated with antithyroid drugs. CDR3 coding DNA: TGCGCCAACGATAAACAGGGGAGGCGGGCCAAAAACATTCAGTACTTC. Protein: CANDKQGRRAKNIQYF.